One and the same sample provided the 2 T cell receptor beta chains below, sequenced in a study of tumor and adjacent non-tumor tissue in lung cancer listed by TCRdb under 2018. The method behind the library was multiplex PCR. Sequencing was carried out with an Illumina HiSeq 2500. TCRbeta libraries were constructed through three rounds of nested PCR with primers (Table S4) according to protocols modified from ARM-PCR. The public reads were reprocessed in TCRdb via fastp at Q25 and MiXCR, keeping in-frame beta chains. Rows with a matching CDR3 protein are joined into one entry that keeps the most common DNA and genes. For this sample there are approximately 100,000 distinct CDR3 sequences; about 61% appear just once. The top ten hold 19% of the sample. RNA was isolated from bulk unsorted tissue, and RNA quality was assessed with a NanoDrop ND-1000 and an Agilent 2100. Normal lung samples were distant non-tumor tissue taken more than 3 cm from the tumor edge.

Sample: distant non-tumor lung tissue. The receptor source for this set is a man in his 60s with non-small cell lung cancer.

The chain joins TRBV29-1 to TRBJ1-4; D unresolved. The germline V gene encodes CDR1 SQVTM and CDR2 ANQGSEA. The CDR3 covers 15 residues. Trimming took off 0 bases at V and 7 bases at J, with 15 bases between the two ends. The CDR3 DNA reads TGCAGCGTTGAAGATCCAGAAGGTGGAAGTGAAAAACTGTTTTTT. Translated, it gives CSVEDPEGGSEKLFF.

This clonotype showed up just once. The V and J genes are TRBV30 and TRBJ1-5; 8 bases map to TRBD1. This CDR3 spans 17 amino acids. Germline assignment: CDR1 GTSNPN and CDR2 SVGIG (reference sequence). The V segment lost 6 bases and the J segment 4 bases; nucleotides outside the gene matches: 17. The CDR3 spells CACSKGTGGYSNQPQHF. The CDR3 coding sequence is TGTGCCTGTAGTAAGGGAACAGGGGGATATAGTAATCAGCCCCAGCATTTT.